This passage covers 11 T cell receptor beta chains from one sample sequenced in a study of blood T cell repertoires in COVID-19. Repertoires were generated with immunoSEQ multiplex PCR, while TCRdb's copy carries only in-frame clones and drops some. Here the sample spans 36,000 or so clones, 90% being singletons. What was sequenced was peripheral blood. Receptor source: a human donor in a cohort sampled during active COVID-19.

The chain is built from TRBV27 and TRBJ2-1, with TRBD1 as a possible D gene (5 bases). Germline V lookup: CDR1 MNHEY, CDR2 SMNVEV (reference sequence). The CDR3 contains 13 residues. Trimming removed 5 bases at V and 3 bases at J, with 8 bases between. The CDR3 coding sequence is TGTGCCAGCAGTCCCGGACACTACAATGAGCAGTTCTTC. This sequence encodes CASSPGHYNEQFF.

V and J are TRBV18 and TRBJ1-3, with 12 positions matching TRBD1. The CDR3 is made up of 17 amino acids. CDR1 is KGHSH and CDR2 is LQKENI in the germline V gene. J gave up 7 bases and V 3 bases, and 10 bases lay outside the gene matches. In nucleotides, the CDR3 is TGTGCCAGCTCACCCCAAAGGACGGGACAGGGGGCTAACACCATATATTTT. Translation gives CASSPQRTGQGANTIYF.

V and J are TRBV2 and TRBJ2-1, with 10 positions matching TRBD2. V trimming: 0 bases; J trimming: 6 bases; junction bases outside the gene matches: 2. CDR3 length: 15 residues. CDR1 and CDR2 from the germline V gene are SNHLY and FYNNEI. CDR3 sequence reads: CASSEAPSGGNEQFF. The CDR3 nucleotides read TGTGCCAGCAGTGAAGCCCCTAGCGGGGGCAATGAGCAGTTCTTC.

The chain employs TRBV27 and TRBJ2-7; 10 nucleotides match TRBD1. Germline V gene sequence: CDR1 MNHEY, CDR2 SMNVEV (reference sequence). Trimming cost V 7 bases and J 7 bases; bases outside gene matches: 7. This CDR3 has 13 residues. DNA for the CDR3: TGTGCCAGCACCCGACAGGGGGCGGGAGAGCAGTACTTC. Residues: CASTRQGAGEQYF.

This chain uses TRBV7-6 with TRBJ2-5; D is perhaps TRBD2 (6 bases). CDR1 and CDR2 from the germline V gene are SGHVS and FNYEAQ. Trimming shortened V by 5 bases and J by 4 bases, and 17 bases separated the two germline ends. The CDR3 has 15 residues. CDR3: CASSLYPGDGETQYF. CDR3 DNA: TGTGCCAGCAGCCTATACCCGGGAGACGGAGAGACCCAGTACTTC.

The chain carries TRBV6-5 and TRBJ2-7; TRBD1 is a possible D gene (6 bases). Germline CDR1 and CDR2: MNHEY and SVGAGI. The CDR3 covers 12 residues. V was shortened by 0 bases and J by 7 bases, with 7 bases between the two germline ends. DNA for the CDR3: TGTGCCAGCAGTTACTCAGGGGGTGAGCAGTACTTC. Residues: CASSYSGGEQYF.

CDR3 protein: CASSLRTSGSEQYF. The CDR3 nucleotides are TGTGCCAGCAGCCTGCGGACTAGCGGGAGCGAGCAGTACTTC. The genes are TRBV9 and TRBJ2-7; 13 bases map to TRBD2. This CDR3 has 14 amino acids. Losses at the gene ends were 4 bases for V and 6 bases for J; bases not matched to a gene: 4. Germline V CDR1 and CDR2: SGDLS, YYNGEE.

The chain links TRBV3-1 (or the pseudogene TRBV3-2) to TRBJ1-2, with D perhaps matching TRBD1 (5 bases). This CDR3 contains 14 residues. Per germline, CDR1 LGHDT and CDR2 YNNKEL (reference sequence). Trimming removed 2 bases from V and 7 bases from J, with 14 bases in between. The CDR3 loop is CASSQSPGRGGYTF. The CDR3 bases are TGTGCCAGCAGCCAAAGCCCGGGGCGGGGTGGCTACACCTTC.

The count of this clone is one. The chain has TRBV4-1 and TRBJ1-2; 9 bases map to TRBD1. The junction had 0 bases not matched to a gene; V was cut back by 1 base and J by 3 bases. CDR1 is MGHRA, CDR2 YSYEKL, per germline. The CDR3 covers 14 residues. The CDR3 loop is CASSQGTGDYGYTF. For the CDR3, the DNA is TGCGCCAGCAGCCAAGGGACAGGGGACTATGGCTACACCTTC.

The rearrangement links TRBV12-3 or TRBV12-4 to TRBJ1-2, with TRBD1 matching 7 bases. The CDR3 is made up of 12 amino acids. V was pared by 4 bases and J by 9 bases, with 5 bases of the junction left unmatched. This CDR3 reads CASSSRGQRYTF. Here the CDR3 DNA reads TGTGCCAGCAGTTCTCGGGGACAGCGCTACACCTTC.

This sequence joins TRBV28 and TRBJ1-5, with D possibly being TRBD1 (5 bases). The CDR3 spans 15 residues. CDR1 is MDHEN and CDR2 is SYDVKM in the germline V gene. The ends were cut back, 0 bases at V and 4 bases at J, with 10 bases in the middle. As DNA, the CDR3 is TGTGCCAGCAGTTTATGGGGGCCGGAGAATCAGCCCCAGCATTTT. Translating gives CASSLWGPENQPQHF.